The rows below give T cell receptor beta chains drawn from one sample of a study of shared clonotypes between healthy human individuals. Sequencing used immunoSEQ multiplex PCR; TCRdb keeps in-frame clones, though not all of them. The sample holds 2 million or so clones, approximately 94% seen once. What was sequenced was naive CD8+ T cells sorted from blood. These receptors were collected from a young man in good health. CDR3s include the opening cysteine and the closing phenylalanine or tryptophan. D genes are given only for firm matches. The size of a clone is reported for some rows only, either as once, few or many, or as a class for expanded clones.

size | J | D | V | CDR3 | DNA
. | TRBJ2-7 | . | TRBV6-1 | CASSETADFYEQYF | TGTGCCAGCAGTGAAACGGCGGACTTCTACGAGCAGTACTTC
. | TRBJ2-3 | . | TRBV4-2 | CASSQVEGVFGTQYF | TGTGCCAGCAGCCAAGTTGAGGGAGTATTTGGTACGCAGTATTTT
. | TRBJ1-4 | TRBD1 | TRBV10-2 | CASSEDRENEKLFF | TGCGCCAGCAGTGAGGACAGGGAGAATGAAAAACTGTTTTTT
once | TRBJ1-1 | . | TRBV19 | CASSTSLNTEAFF | TGTGCCAGTAGTACTTCTTTGAACACTGAAGCTTTCTTT
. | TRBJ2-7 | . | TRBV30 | CAWSVDWVTRYEQDF | TGTGCCTGGAGTGTAGATTGGGTCACCCGCTACGAGCAGGACTTC
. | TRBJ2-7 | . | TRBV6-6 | CASGDSYEQYF | TGTGCCAGCGGCGACTCCTACGAGCAGTACTTC
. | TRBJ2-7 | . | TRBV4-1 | CASSPGSADTRSLYEQYF | TGCGCCAGCAGCCCAGGCTCGGCGGACACAAGATCCCTCTACGAGCAGTACTTC
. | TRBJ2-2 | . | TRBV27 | CASTGGIRTGELFF | TGTGCCAGCACCGGTGGGATCCGGACCGGGGAGCTGTTTTTT
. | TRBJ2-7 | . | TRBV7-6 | CASSLGGQNEQYF | TGTGCCAGCAGCTTAGGGGGACAAAACGAGCAGTACTTC
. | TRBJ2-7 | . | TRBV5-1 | CASSLSQGSRLEQYF | TGCGCCAGCAGCTTGAGCCAGGGCAGTCGTCTCGAGCAGTACTTC
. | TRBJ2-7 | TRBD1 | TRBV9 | CASSVSGTATSYEQYF | TGTGCCAGCAGCGTATCCGGGACAGCGACGTCCTACGAGCAGTACTTC
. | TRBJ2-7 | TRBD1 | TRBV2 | CASSYRQGAHEQYF | TGTGCCAGCAGTTACCGACAGGGGGCCCACGAGCAGTACTTC
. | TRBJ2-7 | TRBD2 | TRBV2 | CASRLPGLGNEQYF | TGTGCCAGCCGATTACCGGGACTAGGAAACGAGCAGTACTTC
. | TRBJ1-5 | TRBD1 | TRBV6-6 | CASSYRTGYSNQPQHF | TGTGCCAGCAGTTACAGGACAGGGTATAGCAATCAGCCCCAGCATTTT